This T cell receptor beta chain was sequenced in a study of regulatory T cells in long-lasting Graves disease. Study conclusions and caveats: Persistent Graves' patients showed less TCR diversity than newly diagnosed ones.

With iRepertoire HTBI primers and Arm-PCR of CDR3 regions, TCR beta libraries were built. One entry per CDR3 protein, called by TCRdb with MiXCR from the multiplex PCR reads. Of 350,000 to 550,000 distinct CDR3 sequences listed, roughly 15% were seen once; the top ten hold less than 30%. The CDR3 spans 15 residues. Looked up from germline, CDR1 is MDHEN and CDR2 is SYDVKM. V was pared by 6 bases and J by 7 bases, with 11 bases of the junction left unmatched. This clonotype turned up a few times. Its specificity is unknown. The time point: newly diagnosed GD, antithyroid drugs for less than 3 months. PBMC RNA was the source of the TCR library. The sample was also reused in another study, on T cells in Graves' hyperthyroidism and ophthalmopathy.

This chain links TRBV28 with TRBJ2-1, with TRBD1 matching over 8 bases. The receptor was derived from a young woman with Graves disease. The input for sequencing was peripheral blood mononuclear cells (PBMCs), taken at new diagnosis, from a patient treated with antithyroid drugs. CDR3 region: CASSPVGTGVNEQFF. CDR3 DNA: TGTGCCAGCAGCCCGGTAGGGACAGGTGTTAATGAGCAGTTCTTC.